This T cell receptor (beta chain) is drawn from a study of blood T cell repertoires in COVID-19. In the authors' methods: Using reference gene primer amplification, nucleated cell counts were estimated. Data came from immunoSEQ multiplex PCR; TCRdb stores just in-frame clones and leaves some out. V, J and clone size are taken as reported in that table, and D and trimming were inferred from the DNA itself. The table records about 91,000 clones, about 76% of them present only once. With V trimmed by 5 bases and J by 4 bases, 7 bases remained unmatched. CDR1 MNHEY and CDR2 SVGEGT come from the germline V gene. The CDR3 is made up of 14 amino acids.

The sequence came from an elderly woman with acute or convalescent COVID-19. Sequenced material: peripheral blood. The rearrangement links TRBV6-2 or TRBV6-3 to TRBJ2-7; 8 positions agree with TRBD2. The CDR3 sequence is CASSNPGLVYEQYF. In DNA form, the CDR3 reads TGTGCCAGCAGTAACCCGGGACTAGTGTACGAGCAGTACTTC.